A selection of T cell receptor beta chains follows, all from one sample in a study of cytomegalovirus exposure and HLA in healthy donors. Assay: immunoSEQ multiplex PCR; the TCRdb copy retains only in-frame clones and omits some. The sample has roughly 190,000 clones; approximately 89% are singletons. Sequenced input: PBMCs. All receptors derive from a young man in good health and CMV-seropositive. Both conserved end residues are part of each CDR3. Fields, in order: D gene, V gene, J gene, clone size, CDR3 protein, CDR3 DNA. A D gene is named only where the DNA matches it firmly. Where a row states a size, it is once, few, many or the class of an expanded clone; other rows omit it.

D: NA; V: TRBV28; J: TRBJ1-5; size: NA; CDR3: CASSPPLQPQHF; DNA: TGTGCCAGCAGTCCCCCGTTACAGCCCCAGCATTTT
D: NA; V: TRBV5-1; J: TRBJ1-6; size: NA; CDR3: CASSSRDTGNSPLHF; DNA: TGCGCCAGCAGCTCCCGGGACACGGGTAATTCACCCCTCCACTTT
D: NA; V: TRBV19; J: TRBJ2-7; size: NA; CDR3: CASSRGFSSYEQYF; DNA: TGTGCCAGTAGTCGGGGGTTTAGCTCCTACGAGCAGTACTTC
D: NA; V: TRBV5-1; J: TRBJ2-1; size: NA; CDR3: CASSLTYSNEQFF; DNA: TGCGCCAGCAGCTTGACTTATTCCAATGAGCAGTTCTTC
D: NA; V: TRBV7-8; J: TRBJ2-5; size: NA; CDR3: CATSRNGGFQETQYF; DNA: TGTGCCACTTCCCGTAACGGGGGCTTCCAAGAGACCCAGTACTTC
D: TRBD2; V: TRBV28; J: TRBJ2-7; size: once; CDR3: CASNHLAGKPYEQYF; DNA: TGTGCCAGCAATCACCTAGCGGGAAAACCCTACGAGCAGTACTTC
D: NA; V: TRBV9; J: TRBJ2-7; size: NA; CDR3: CASSVEAGAFYEQYF; DNA: TGTGCCAGCAGCGTAGAGGCGGGTGCCTTCTACGAGCAGTACTTC
D: NA; V: TRBV7-8; J: TRBJ2-4; size: NA; CDR3: CASSSQPTGGGNIQYF; DNA: TGTGCCAGCAGCTCTCAACCTACAGGGGGGGGAAACATTCAGTACTTC
D: NA; V: TRBV27; J: TRBJ1-2; size: few; CDR3: CARLSMGNYGYTF; DNA: TGTGCCAGGTTGTCGATGGGTAACTATGGCTACACCTTC
D: NA; V: TRBV29-1; J: TRBJ1-1; size: NA; CDR3: CSVLEMNTEAFF; DNA: TGCAGCGTTTTGGAAATGAACACTGAAGCTTTCTTT
D: TRBD1; V: TRBV6-6; J: TRBJ2-1; size: NA; CDR3: CASSRTRTGIREEQFF; DNA: TGTGCCAGCAGCCGAACGAGGACAGGAATACGGGAAGAGCAGTTCTTC
D: NA; V: TRBV27; J: TRBJ1-4; size: NA; CDR3: CASSLRTGGEKLFF; DNA: TGTGCCAGCAGTTTAAGGACCGGTGGTGAAAAACTGTTTTTT
D: NA; V: TRBV1; J: TRBJ2-1; size: NA; CDR3: CTSSPGTGDNEQFF; DNA: TGCACCAGCAGCCCCGGGACAGGGGATAATGAGCAGTTCTTC
D: NA; V: TRBV5-1; J: TRBJ2-1; size: once; CDR3: CASSWGSGNEQFF; DNA: TGCGCCAGCAGCTGGGGGTCTGGGAATGAGCAGTTCTTC
D: NA; V: TRBV4-3; J: TRBJ1-5; size: NA; CDR3: CASSQDYRNSNQPQHF; DNA: TGCGCCAGCAGCCAAGATTACAGGAATAGCAATCAGCCCCAGCATTTT
D: TRBD2; V: TRBV2; J: TRBJ2-3; size: NA; CDR3: CASSVASGSTDTQYF; DNA: TGTGCCAGCAGTGTGGCTAGCGGGAGCACAGATACGCAGTATTTT